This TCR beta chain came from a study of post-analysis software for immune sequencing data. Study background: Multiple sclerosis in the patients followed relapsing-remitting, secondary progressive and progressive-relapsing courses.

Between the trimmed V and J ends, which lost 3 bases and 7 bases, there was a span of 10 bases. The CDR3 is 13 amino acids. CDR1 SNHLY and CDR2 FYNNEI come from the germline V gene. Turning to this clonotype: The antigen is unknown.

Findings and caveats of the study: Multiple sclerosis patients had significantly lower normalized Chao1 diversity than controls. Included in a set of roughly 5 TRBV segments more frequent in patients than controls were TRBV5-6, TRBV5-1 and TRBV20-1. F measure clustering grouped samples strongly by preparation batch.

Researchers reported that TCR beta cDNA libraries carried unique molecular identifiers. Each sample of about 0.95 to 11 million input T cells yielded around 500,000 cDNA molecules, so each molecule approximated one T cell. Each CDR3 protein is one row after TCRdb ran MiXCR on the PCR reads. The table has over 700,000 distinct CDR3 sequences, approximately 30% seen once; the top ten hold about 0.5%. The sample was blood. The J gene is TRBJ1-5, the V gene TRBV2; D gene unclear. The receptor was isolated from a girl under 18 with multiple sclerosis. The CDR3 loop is CASSDSFSQPQHF. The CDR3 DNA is TGTGCCAGCAGTGATAGCTTCTCCCAGCCCCAGCATTTT. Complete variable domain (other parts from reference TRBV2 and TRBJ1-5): EPEVTQTPSHQVTQMGQEVILRCVPISNHLYFYWYRQILGQKVEFLVSFYNNEISEKSEIFDDQFSVERPDGSNFTLKIRSTKLEDSAMYFCASSDSFSQPQHFGDGTRLSIL.